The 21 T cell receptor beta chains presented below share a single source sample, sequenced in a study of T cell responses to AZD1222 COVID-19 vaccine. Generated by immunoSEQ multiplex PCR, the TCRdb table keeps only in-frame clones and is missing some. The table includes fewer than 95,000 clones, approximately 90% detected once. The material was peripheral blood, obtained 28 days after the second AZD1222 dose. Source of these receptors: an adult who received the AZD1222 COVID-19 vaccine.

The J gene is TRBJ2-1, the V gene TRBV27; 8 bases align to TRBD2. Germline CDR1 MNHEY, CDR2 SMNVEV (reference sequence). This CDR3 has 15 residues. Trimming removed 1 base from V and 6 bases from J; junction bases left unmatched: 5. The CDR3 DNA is TGTGCCAGCAGTTTATGGAGCGGGAGAGGCAATGAGCAGTTCTTC. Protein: CASSLWSGRGNEQFF.

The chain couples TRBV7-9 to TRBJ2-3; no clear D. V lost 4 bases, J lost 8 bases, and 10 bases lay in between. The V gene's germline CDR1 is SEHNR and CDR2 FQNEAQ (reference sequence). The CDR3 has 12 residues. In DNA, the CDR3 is TGTGCCAGCAGCTCTAACTTCGGTACGCAGTATTTT. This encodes CASSSNFGTQYF. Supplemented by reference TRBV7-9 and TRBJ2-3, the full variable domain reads DTGVSQNPRHKITKRGQNVTFRCDPISEHNRLYWYRQTLGQGPEFLTYFQNEAQLEKSRLLSDRFSAERPKGSFSTLEIQRTEQGDSAMYLCASSSNFGTQYFGPGTRLTVL.

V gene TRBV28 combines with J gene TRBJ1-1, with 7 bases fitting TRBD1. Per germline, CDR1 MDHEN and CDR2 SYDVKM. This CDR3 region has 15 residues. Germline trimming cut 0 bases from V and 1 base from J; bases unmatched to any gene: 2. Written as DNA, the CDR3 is TGTGCCAGCAGTTTATGGGACAGGTGGAACACTGAAGCTTTCTTT. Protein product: CASSLWDRWNTEAFF.

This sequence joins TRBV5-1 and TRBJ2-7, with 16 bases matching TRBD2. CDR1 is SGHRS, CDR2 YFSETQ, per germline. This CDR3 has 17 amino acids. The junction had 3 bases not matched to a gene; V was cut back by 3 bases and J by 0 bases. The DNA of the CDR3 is TGCGCCAGCAGCTGGGGACTAGCGGGAGGGCCCTCCTACGAGCAGTACTTC. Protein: CASSWGLAGGPSYEQYF.

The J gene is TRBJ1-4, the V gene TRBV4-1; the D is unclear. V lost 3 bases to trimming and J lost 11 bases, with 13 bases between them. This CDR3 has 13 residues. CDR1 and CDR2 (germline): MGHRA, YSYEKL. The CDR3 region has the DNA TGCGCCAGCAGCCACGCGGTTCAGGAGAAACTGTTTTTT. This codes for CASSHAVQEKLFF.

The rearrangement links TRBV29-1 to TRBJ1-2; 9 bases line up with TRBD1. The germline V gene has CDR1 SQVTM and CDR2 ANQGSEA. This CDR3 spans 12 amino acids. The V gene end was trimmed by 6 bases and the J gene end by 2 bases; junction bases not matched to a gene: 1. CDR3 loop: CSVGQGNYGYTF. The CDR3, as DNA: TGCAGCGTCGGACAGGGGAACTATGGCTACACCTTC. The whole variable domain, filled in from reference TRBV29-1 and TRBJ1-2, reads SAVISQKPSRDICQRGTSLTIQCQVDSQVTMMFWYRQQPGQSLTLIATANQGSEATYESGFVIDKFPISRPNLTFSTLTVSNMSPEDSSIYLCSVGQGNYGYTFGSGTRLTVV.

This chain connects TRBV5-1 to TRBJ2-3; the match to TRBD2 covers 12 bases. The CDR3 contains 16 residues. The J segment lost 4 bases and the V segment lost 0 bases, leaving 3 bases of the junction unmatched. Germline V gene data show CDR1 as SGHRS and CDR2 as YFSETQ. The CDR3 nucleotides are TGCGCCAGCAGCTTGGGACTAGCGGGAGCCTCAGATACGCAGTATTTT. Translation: CASSLGLAGASDTQYF.

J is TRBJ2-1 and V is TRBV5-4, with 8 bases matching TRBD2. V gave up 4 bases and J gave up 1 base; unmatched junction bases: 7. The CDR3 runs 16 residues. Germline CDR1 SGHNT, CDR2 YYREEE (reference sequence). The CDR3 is CASSPRLAGSYNEQFF. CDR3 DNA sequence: TGTGCCAGCAGCCCCCGGTTAGCGGGGTCCTACAATGAGCAGTTCTTC.

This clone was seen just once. CDR3 protein: CASRNRNQETQYF. The CDR3 DNA reads as TGTGCCAGCAGAAATAGGAACCAAGAGACCCAGTACTTC. The genes are TRBV5-6 and TRBJ2-5; D is undetermined. The CDR3 contains 13 residues. V gave up 5 bases and J gave up 0 bases, with 8 bases separating them. Germline CDR1 reads SGHDT; CDR2 reads YYEEEE.

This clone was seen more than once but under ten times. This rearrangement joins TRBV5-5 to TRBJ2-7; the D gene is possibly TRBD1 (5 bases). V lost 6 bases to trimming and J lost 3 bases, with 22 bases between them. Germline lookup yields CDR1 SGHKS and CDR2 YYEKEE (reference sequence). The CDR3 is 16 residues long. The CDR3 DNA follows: TGTGCCAGCACCCCCTTCGTGGCAGGGATAGGCTACGAGCAGTACTTC. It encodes CASTPFVAGIGYEQYF.

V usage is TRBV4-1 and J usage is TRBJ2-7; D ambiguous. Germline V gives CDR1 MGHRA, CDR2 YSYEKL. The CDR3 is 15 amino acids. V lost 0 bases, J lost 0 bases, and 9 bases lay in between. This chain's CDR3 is CASSQDLVGSYEQYF. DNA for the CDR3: TGCGCCAGCAGCCAAGATCTTGTCGGCTCCTACGAGCAGTACTTC.

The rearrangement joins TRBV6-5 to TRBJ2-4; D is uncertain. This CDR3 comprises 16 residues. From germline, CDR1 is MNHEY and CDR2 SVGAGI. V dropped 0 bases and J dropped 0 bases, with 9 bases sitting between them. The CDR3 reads CASSYSNAVAKNIQYF. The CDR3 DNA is TGTGCCAGCAGTTACTCGAACGCGGTAGCCAAAAACATTCAGTACTTC.

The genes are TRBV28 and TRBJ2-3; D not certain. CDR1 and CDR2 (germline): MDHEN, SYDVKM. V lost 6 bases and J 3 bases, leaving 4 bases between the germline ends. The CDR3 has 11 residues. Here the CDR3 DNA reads TGTGCCAGCAGCCGGACAGATACGCAGTATTTT. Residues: CASSRTDTQYF. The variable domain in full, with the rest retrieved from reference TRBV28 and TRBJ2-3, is DVKVTQSSRYLVKRTGEKVFLECVQDMDHENMFWYRQDPGLGLRLIYFSYDVKMKEKGDIPEGYSVSREKKERFSLILESASTNQTSMYLCASSRTDTQYFGPGTRLTVL.

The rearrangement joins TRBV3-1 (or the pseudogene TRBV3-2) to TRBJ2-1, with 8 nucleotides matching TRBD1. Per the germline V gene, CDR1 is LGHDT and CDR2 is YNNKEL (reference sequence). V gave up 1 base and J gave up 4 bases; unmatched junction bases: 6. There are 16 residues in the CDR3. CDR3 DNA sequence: TGTGCCAGCAGCCAAGCCGGGACAGGAAGGTACAATGAGCAGTTCTTC. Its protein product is CASSQAGTGRYNEQFF.

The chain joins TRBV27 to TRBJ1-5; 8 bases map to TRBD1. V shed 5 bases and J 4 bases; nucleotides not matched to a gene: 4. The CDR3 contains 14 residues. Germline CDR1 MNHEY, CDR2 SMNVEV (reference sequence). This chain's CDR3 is CASSLRTGNQPQHF. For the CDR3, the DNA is TGTGCCAGCAGTCTTCGGACAGGGAATCAGCCCCAGCATTTT.

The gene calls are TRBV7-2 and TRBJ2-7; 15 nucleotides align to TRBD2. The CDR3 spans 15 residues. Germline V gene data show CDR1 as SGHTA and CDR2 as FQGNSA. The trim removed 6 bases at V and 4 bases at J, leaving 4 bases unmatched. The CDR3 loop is CASRRTSGGVYEQYF. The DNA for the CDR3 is TGTGCCAGCAGAAGGACTAGCGGGGGGGTTTACGAGCAGTACTTC.

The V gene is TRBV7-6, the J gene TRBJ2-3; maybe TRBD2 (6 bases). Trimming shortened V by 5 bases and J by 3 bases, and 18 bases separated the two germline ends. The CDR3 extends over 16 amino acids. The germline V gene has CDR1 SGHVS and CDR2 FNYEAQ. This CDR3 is CASSPLGSGGTDTQYF. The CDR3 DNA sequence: TGTGCCAGCAGCCCGCTAGGGAGTGGGGGGACAGATACGCAGTATTTT.

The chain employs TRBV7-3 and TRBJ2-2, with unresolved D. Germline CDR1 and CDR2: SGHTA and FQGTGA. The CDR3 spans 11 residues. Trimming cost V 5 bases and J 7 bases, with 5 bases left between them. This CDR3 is CASSTGGELFF. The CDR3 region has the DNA TGTGCCAGCAGCACCGGCGGGGAGCTGTTTTTT.

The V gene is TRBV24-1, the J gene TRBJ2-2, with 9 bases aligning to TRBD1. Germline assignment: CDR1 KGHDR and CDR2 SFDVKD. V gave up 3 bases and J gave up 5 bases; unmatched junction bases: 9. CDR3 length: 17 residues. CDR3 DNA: TGTGCCACCAGTGATCCCTTGACAGGGGGGCCTACCGGGGAGCTGTTTTTT. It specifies CATSDPLTGGPTGELFF.

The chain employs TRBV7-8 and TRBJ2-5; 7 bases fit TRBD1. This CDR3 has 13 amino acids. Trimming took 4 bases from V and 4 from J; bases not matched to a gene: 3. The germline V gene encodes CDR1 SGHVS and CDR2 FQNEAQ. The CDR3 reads CASSSRDRETQYF. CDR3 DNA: TGTGCCAGCAGCTCTCGGGACAGAGAGACCCAGTACTTC. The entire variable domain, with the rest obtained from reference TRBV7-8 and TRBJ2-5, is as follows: GAGVSQSPRYKVAKRGQDVALRCDPISGHVSLFWYQQALGQGPEFLTYFQNEAQLDKSGLPSDRFFAERPEGSVSTLKIQRTQQEDSAVYLCASSSRDRETQYFGPGTRLLVL.

The CDR3 loop is CASREVWDSYEQYF. CDR3 DNA: TGTGCCAGCAGAGAGGTATGGGACTCCTACGAGCAGTACTTC. The chain combines TRBV6-5 with TRBJ2-7; D is ambiguous. The ends were cut back, 6 bases at V and 0 bases at J, with 12 bases in the middle. Germline CDR1 is MNHEY and CDR2 is SVGAGI. This CDR3 contains 14 residues.